This TCR beta chain was profiled in a study of blood T cell repertoires in COVID-19 (dated by TCRdb to 2019 to 2021). Looking at the study overall: The collaborator samples originated in the United States, Italy and Spain and spanned the acute and convalescent phases of COVID-19. The prospective study material was composed of cDNA or gDNA derived from T cells, B-cell-depleted T cells, or PBMCs. Deeply sampled blood TCRbeta repertoires from subjects exposed to, actively infected with, or recovered from COVID-19 were included in the dataset. The repertoires were released in a freely available public database intended as a resource for research on the immune response to SARS-CoV-2. The samples were drawn from the first 160 participants of the ongoing ImmuneRACE study and from about 1,200 subjects provided by 6 global collaborators. A de-identified subject ID, COVID-19 status, age in years and sex were almost always included in the sample metadata. Where available, HLA class I and class II types were taken from metadata supplied by the sample provider and were not determined by assay-based typing.

TCRbeta CDR3 regions were amplified from genomic DNA using the immunoSEQ Assay, a bias-controlled multiplex PCR. For the original study's pipeline: The number of nucleated cells in each sample was estimated by amplification of reference gene primers within the assay. Sequence reads were collapsed and filtered to measure the absolute abundance of every unique TCRbeta CDR3 rearrangement. Productive Simpson clonality was computed per sample as the square root of Simpson's diversity index over productive rearrangements. This immuneACCESS table, as held by TCRdb, lists in-frame sequences with V and J called but not all clones. Of the missing ones, under half trace to an unresolved V gene in checked studies; the others have no known cause. Clonal size and the V and J genes are those of that table, whereas D and trimming came from the DNA. Present in this sample are approximately 180,000 clones, more than 75% of which were seen just once. Together, the top ten hold less than 1.5% of the sample.

The research as a whole found: The amount of clinical and demographic metadata varied by source and participant and was provided uncurated.

Spanning cysteine to phenylalanine, the CDR3 consists of 15 amino acids. The entry retains the CDR3 DNA only, 45 bases that are in frame from base 1. V and J lose 7 bases and 4 bases, and a span of 19 bases separates them. According to the germline V gene, CDR1 reads SNHLY and CDR2 reads FYNNEI. On this clone itself: Its binding antigen is unknown. Within one base of it there is no much larger clone, and no base qualities were kept.

Enrolling through a virtual design, the prospective study's participants ranged in age from roughly 18 to 100 years and lived across roughly 24 United States geographic areas. In the prospective study, participants were assigned to cohorts based on the clinical history participants reported in a screening survey and a study questionnaire. In the prospective study, mobile phlebotomists collected whole blood, serum and a nasopharyngeal or oropharyngeal swab from each participant. Additional blood draws and questionnaires over an approximately two-month period could optionally be provided by prospective study participants. Before DNA extraction, blood samples from the prospective study were shipped at room temperature or frozen.

Sample: PBMCs or T cells enriched from blood (not recorded which). This sequence was found in a human donor with acute COVID-19. The donor label of this sample is uncertain. This chain is built from TRBV2 and TRBJ1-1, with a tentative D gene TRBD1 over 5 matching bases. This receptor has the CDR3 CASTFLQGRSTEAFF. DNA sequence: TGTGCCAGCACCTTTCTCCAGGGTCGCAGCACTGAAGCTTTCTTT.